A selection of T cell receptor beta chains follows, all from one sample in a study of T-cell reconstitution after alpha-beta-depleted transplantation in children. TCRdb reanalysed the PCR reads using MiXCR and keeps one entry per CDR3 protein. The sample lists fewer than 150,000 distinct CDR3 sequences; 8% to 10% were seen once. The material sequenced was PBMCs, mostly from graft donor cells, taken 180 days after TCRalphabeta/CD19-depleted stem cell transplant. These receptors were collected from a girl under three years old who had a stem cell transplant for combined immunodeficiency, so the T cells may come from the graft donor. The CDR3 runs from the conserved cysteine through the conserved F or W. Fields, in order: clone size, D gene, V gene, J gene, CDR3 DNA, CDR3 protein. D genes are given only for firm matches. A row's size may be missing; if present it is once, few, many or a size class.

>.|TRBD2|TRBV7-2|TRBJ2-4
TGTGCCAGCAGCCTCGGACTAGCGGACCCAGCCAAAAACATTCAGTACTTC
CASSLGLADPAKNIQYF
>few|.|TRBV6-5|TRBJ2-5
TGTGCCAGCAGTTACTCGCTTGGGGCTTGGGAGACCCAGTACTTC
CASSYSLGAWETQYF
>many|.|TRBV7-2|TRBJ2-7
TGTGCCAGCAGCTTAGTTCCGGCTTCCTACGAGCAGTACTTC
CASSLVPASYEQYF
>few|.|TRBV15|TRBJ1-1
TGTGCCACCAGCCACGTCCCGGGACAACCTATGAACACTGAAGCTTTCTTT
CATSHVPGQPMNTEAFF
>.|.|TRBV20-1|TRBJ1-4
TGCAGTGCTAGAGATGGAGGAGAAAAACTGTTTTTT
CSARDGGEKLFF
>many|.|TRBV10-3|TRBJ2-4
TGTGCCATCAGTGACGTCCGGGACGATGAAAACATTCAGTACTTC
CAISDVRDDENIQYF
>.|.|TRBV12-3/TRBV12-4|TRBJ1-5
TGTGCCAGCACCGTAGGGGGGGATCAGACCCAGCATTTT
CASTVGGDQTQHF
>.|.|TRBV4-3|TRBJ1-1
TGCGCCAGCAGCCAAGATGGCAGGGTAGCTTTCTTT
CASSQDGRVAFF
>many|.|TRBV20-1|TRBJ2-2
TGCAGTGCCCGTGGAACCTCCAGCGGAAACACCGGGGAGCTGTTTTTT
CSARGTSSGNTGELFF
>many|.|TRBV4-3|TRBJ2-1
TGCGCCAGCAGCCAAGGGGCACATTCCTACAATGAGCAGTTCTTC
CASSQGAHSYNEQFF
>.|TRBD2|TRBV20-1|TRBJ2-4
TGCAGTGCTGGGGGGGTCAAAAACATTCAGTACTTC
CSAGGVKNIQYF
>.|.|TRBV15|TRBJ1-5
TGTGCCACCAGCAGACGACAGGGCAATCAGCCCCAGCATTTT
CATSRRQGNQPQHF
>.|.|TRBV5-1|TRBJ1-3
TGCGCCAGCAGCTTGGAGGGCAACTCTGGAAACACCATATATTTT
CASSLEGNSGNTIYF
>.|TRBD1|TRBV5-1|TRBJ2-2
TGCGCCAGCAGCTTATACAGGGGGCAGGCCGGGGAGCTGTTTTTT
CASSLYRGQAGELFF
>few|.|TRBV5-1|TRBJ2-7
TGCGCCAGCAGCCCCGGACCTGATCGCTCCTACGAGCAGTACTTC
CASSPGPDRSYEQYF
>.|.|TRBV12-3/TRBV12-4|TRBJ1-1
TGTGCCAGCAGCCTTAAGGTCGGTGGATTGGAGGACACTGAAGCTTTCTTT
CASSLKVGGLEDTEAFF
>few|TRBD1|TRBV29-1|TRBJ1-4
TGCAGCGTGGATGGACAGGGCGATGAAAAACTGTTTTTT
CSVDGQGDEKLFF
>many|.|TRBV5-1|TRBJ2-4
TGCGCCAGCAGCCCTCAGGCGTTGATGGACATTCAGTACTTC
CASSPQALMDIQYF
>.|TRBD1|TRBV5-5|TRBJ2-5
TGTGCCAGAAGCTTTACAGGGGGCAGGGAGACCCAGTACTTC
CARSFTGGRETQYF
>.|TRBD2|TRBV5-1|TRBJ2-5
TGCGCCAGCAGCCCGGGGACTAGCGGGGGGGCTGAGACCCAGTACTTC
CASSPGTSGGAETQYF
>few|.|TRBV12-3/TRBV12-4|TRBJ2-7
TGTGCCAGCAGTTTGAGGGGTAACGAGCAGTACTTC
CASSLRGNEQYF
>few|.|TRBV4-1|TRBJ2-5
TGCGCCAGCAGCCAAGGACAGCCGCTTGGCGCGATCCAAGAGACCCAGTACTTC
CASSQGQPLGAIQETQYF
>.|TRBD2|TRBV25-1|TRBJ2-3
TGTGCCAGCAGTGAAATCGTAGCGGGGGTCGTCACAGATACGCAGTATTTT
CASSEIVAGVVTDTQYF
>.|.|TRBV13|TRBJ2-7
TGTGCCAGCAGCTTAGAGGAAGGCTGGAACGAGCAGTACTTC
CASSLEEGWNEQYF
>few|.|TRBV20-1|TRBJ2-7
TGCAGTGGAGAACGAGGGGACTCCTACGAGCAGTACTTC
CSGERGDSYEQYF
>few|.|TRBV20-1|TRBJ2-1
TGCAGTGCTAGAGGTCCCTCGGCAGGTGCATACAATGAGCAGTTCTTC
CSARGPSAGAYNEQFF
>few|TRBD2|TRBV5-6|TRBJ2-1
TGTGCCAGCAGCGTGGTGGGACTAGGGGCCGACAATGAGCAGTTCTTC
CASSVVGLGADNEQFF
>few|TRBD2|TRBV5-1|TRBJ2-5
TGCGCCAGCAGTTCCGGACTAGCGGGAGGCCCGTACCAAGAGACCCAGTACTTC
CASSSGLAGGPYQETQYF
>.|TRBD1|TRBV4-2|TRBJ2-5
TGTGCCAGCAGCTCAGGGCTCCACAGGGGTCCAGAGACCCAGTACTTC
CASSSGLHRGPETQYF
>few|TRBD1|TRBV10-3|TRBJ2-2
TGTGCCATCTCGACAGGGCGGGACACCGGGGAGCTGTTTTTT
CAISTGRDTGELFF
>.|.|TRBV19|TRBJ1-5
TGTGCCAGTAGTGCCCTACAGGGTCTAGGACAGCCCCAGCATTTT
CASSALQGLGQPQHF
>.|.|TRBV18|TRBJ2-1
TGTGCCAGCTCACCTCGGCGGGACCTTGAGCAGTTCTTC
CASSPRRDLEQFF
>.|.|TRBV3-1|TRBJ2-2
TGTGCCAGCAGCCACCTGATAGGCGGCGGGGAGCTGTTTTTT
CASSHLIGGGELFF
>few|TRBD2|TRBV6-5|TRBJ2-3
TGTGCCAGCAGTTACTCGGCCCCTAGCGGGAGGTCAGATACGCAGTATTTT
CASSYSAPSGRSDTQYF
>.|TRBD1|TRBV12-5|TRBJ2-5
TGTGCTAGTGGTTTGGGGACAGGGGGAAGAGAGACCCAGTACTTC
CASGLGTGGRETQYF
>.|.|TRBV2|TRBJ2-7
TGTGCCAGCAATAGGGACGGTTACTACGAGCAGTACTTC
CASNRDGYYEQYF
>few|.|TRBV29-1|TRBJ2-4
TGCAGCGTTGGGGGGTATAGAGCCAAAAACATTCAGTACTTC
CSVGGYRAKNIQYF
>.|.|TRBV2|TRBJ2-7
TGTGCCAGCAGTGAAGCTCTTGAACGGATCTCCTACGAGCAGTACTTC
CASSEALERISYEQYF
>.|.|TRBV20-1|TRBJ2-1
TGCAGTGCTAGAGTGGGGGCCTACAATGAGCAGTTCTTC
CSARVGAYNEQFF
>many|.|TRBV10-3|TRBJ2-5
TGTGCCATCAGTCCTAGGGGGGAGACCCAGTACTTC
CAISPRGETQYF
>.|.|TRBV20-1|TRBJ2-1
TGCAGTGCTAGACACCTGAGCATGGGGCAGCAGTTCTTC
CSARHLSMGQQFF
>.|.|TRBV20-1|TRBJ2-7
TGCAGTGCTAGAGACTGGGGCTCCTACGAGCAGTACTTC
CSARDWGSYEQYF
>.|TRBD2|TRBV19|TRBJ2-4
TGTGCCACCTCAGCGGGGGGCCTACTAGCCAAAAACATTCAGTACTTC
CATSAGGLLAKNIQYF
>few|TRBD2|TRBV20-1|TRBJ2-4
TGCAGTGCTAGCGGGACTAGCGGGAGGGGCAACATTCAGTACTTC
CSASGTSGRGNIQYF
>few|TRBD2|TRBV9|TRBJ2-3
TGTGCCAGCACATTCAGCGGGGGGGCGGATACGCAGTATTTT
CASTFSGGADTQYF
>few|.|TRBV21-1|TRBJ2-1
TGTGCCAGCAGCTCGCGGGACCCCAATGAGCAGTTCTTC
CASSSRDPNEQFF
>few|.|TRBV6-5|TRBJ2-5
TGTGCCAGCAGCTATAACGAGGGAAGAGAGACCCAGTACTTC
CASSYNEGRETQYF
>many|.|TRBV10-3|TRBJ2-5
TGTGCCATCAGTGACAAGGTTCAAGAGACCCAGTACTTC
CAISDKVQETQYF
>.|.|TRBV11-2|TRBJ1-2
TGTGCCAGCAGCGCGTCCTATGGCTACACCTTC
CASSASYGYTF
>many|.|TRBV29-1|TRBJ1-2
TGCAGCGATGCCACTCTCGGGCTTCACAGCCCCTATGGCTACACCTTC
CSDATLGLHSPYGYTF
>few|TRBD2|TRBV12-3/TRBV12-4|TRBJ2-2
TGTGCCAGCACTTACCCTAGCGGGAGATCCGGGGAGCTGTTTTTT
CASTYPSGRSGELFF
>.|.|TRBV20-1|TRBJ2-1
TGCAGTAGAACTACAGGGATATACAATGAGCAGTTCTTC
CSRTTGIYNEQFF
>few|.|TRBV5-1|TRBJ2-1
TGCGCCAGCAGCTTGGCACAGGGTGGGCGCAATGAGCAGTTCTTC
CASSLAQGGRNEQFF